The 13 T cell receptor beta chains below all came from one sample that was sequenced in a study of T cells in Graves' hyperthyroidism and ophthalmopathy. Using RNA transcripts as the source, TCR beta CDR3 regions were amplified. The HTBI primer set served for first-round RT-PCR of the TCR CDR3. In TCRdb, the multiplex PCR reads were re-called with MiXCR into one record per CDR3 protein. The sample records roughly 600,000 distinct CDR3 sequences, 14% being singletons. Specimen: blood. Every receptor here comes from a woman aged 45-65 years with Graves' ophthalmopathy.

The CDR3 spells CASSPGLQDTYEQYF. The CDR3 DNA follows: TGCGCCAGCAGCCCGGGGCTACAGGACACATACGAGCAGTACTTC. The V and J genes are TRBV5-1 and TRBJ2-7; D possibly uses TRBD1 or TRBD2 (5 bases each). CDR3 length equals 15 residues. In germline, CDR1 is SGHRS, CDR2 YFSETQ. V was cut by 4 bases and J by 4 bases, with 18 bases left in between.

This clonotype came up many times. The rearrangement links TRBV2 to TRBJ2-7, with D perhaps TRBD1 (6 bases). CDR1 and CDR2 from the germline V gene are SNHLY and FYNNEI. V was shortened by 6 bases and J by 6 bases, with 12 bases between the two germline ends. The CDR3 is 12 amino acids. The CDR3 sequence: CASSNTGPEQYF. As DNA, the CDR3 is TGTGCCAGCAGCAATACAGGGCCCGAGCAGTACTTC. Full variable domain (remainder filled in from reference TRBV2 and TRBJ2-7): EPEVTQTPSHQVTQMGQEVILRCVPISNHLYFYWYRQILGQKVEFLVSFYNNEISEKSEIFDDQFSVERPDGSNFTLKIRSTKLEDSAMYFCASSNTGPEQYFGPGTRLTVT.

This clonotype was seen once. One base away lies a much larger clone, so this may be a sequencing read error. V usage is TRBV12-3 or TRBV12-4 and J usage is TRBJ2-1; D may match TRBD1 or TRBD2 (7 bases each). The CDR3 length is 15 residues. Here the CDR3 DNA reads TGTGCCAGCAGCTCCACAGGGGAGGGCTACAATGGGCAGTTCTTC. Encoded protein: CASSSTGEGYNGQFF.

This clonotype showed up many times. V is TRBV28 and J is TRBJ2-3, with a tentative D call TRBD1 (5 bases). This CDR3 comprises 15 residues. V was pared by 4 bases and J by 1 base, with 12 bases between. CDR1 MDHEN and CDR2 SYDVKM come from the germline V gene. The CDR3 bases are TGTGCCAGCAGTTATAGGGGCGCCGGCACAGATACGCAGTATTTT. Protein product: CASSYRGAGTDTQYF.

A word on this clonotype: One end of the junction varies from germline; a read error may be responsible. The genes are TRBV5-6 and TRBJ2-3; D is perhaps TRBD1 (6 bases). Germline CDR1 is SGHDT and CDR2 is YYEEEE. This CDR3 has 14 amino acids. The CDR3 sequence: CTSSFGQLTDTQYF. The CDR3 DNA is TGTACCAGCAGCTTTGGACAGCTTACAGATACGCAGTATTTT.

At least ten counts were recorded for this clonotype. The rearrangement uses TRBV12-3 or TRBV12-4 and TRBJ2-7; the D is unclear. V lost 3 bases, J lost 7 bases, and 19 bases lay in between. The CDR3 loop spans 15 amino acids. The CDR3, as DNA: TGTGCCAGCAGTTTTGATCACTCGGAAATTTATGAGCAGTACTTC. Its translation: CASSFDHSEIYEQYF.

The V call is TRBV19, the J call TRBJ1-4; D is possibly TRBD1 (5 bases). This CDR3 has 14 residues. The germline V and J ends were trimmed by 6 bases and 4 bases, with 12 bases remaining between them. Germline V gene lookup returns CDR1 LNHDA and CDR2 SQIVND (reference sequence). CDR3 nucleotide sequence: TGTGCCAGTAGGAGATTTCAGGGTAATGAAAAACTGTTTTTT. This encodes CASRRFQGNEKLFF.

The sample holds many counts of this clonotype. The chain links TRBV5-1 to TRBJ2-7; a possible D gene is TRBD2 (5 bases). Trimming removed 4 bases at V and 0 bases at J, with 17 bases between. CDR3 length: 16 residues. CDR1 is SGHRS, CDR2 YFSETQ, per germline. CDR3 sequence (DNA): TGCGCCAGCAGCCCCAGAGACTACGTTAGCTCCTACGAGCAGTACTTC. Translating gives CASSPRDYVSSYEQYF.

This clonotype was seen a handful of times. This chain uses TRBV28 with TRBJ2-2; 9 nucleotides match TRBD1. J gave up 7 bases and V 10 bases, and 10 bases lay outside the gene matches. The CDR3 runs 14 residues. CDR1 and CDR2 (germline): MDHEN, SYDVKM. The CDR3, as DNA: TGTGCCATAACGGGGGACAGGGCGAACGGGGAGCTGTTTTTT. It is translated as CAITGDRANGELFF.

The chain joins TRBV9 to TRBJ2-5, with TRBD2 as a possible D gene (6 bases). Germline V gene data show CDR1 as SGDLS and CDR2 as YYNGEE. The CDR3 sequence is 15 residues long. The V end was cut by 3 bases, the J end by 0 bases, with 12 bases between. The CDR3 reads CASSESGLYQETQYF. In nucleotides, the CDR3 is TGTGCCAGCAGCGAAAGCGGGCTGTACCAAGAGACCCAGTACTTC.

There are many counts of this clonotype. The rearrangement uses TRBV5-1 and TRBJ2-7, with D perhaps TRBD2 (5 bases). V was pared by 4 bases and J by 6 bases, with 17 bases between. Germline CDR1 and CDR2: SGHRS and YFSETQ. The CDR3 totals 14 residues. The CDR3, as DNA: TGCGCCAGCAGCGAGGGCAGAGCTGATGCCGAGCAGTACTTC. Translated: CASSEGRADAEQYF.

This clonotype was seen ten or more times. The rearrangement joins TRBV24-1 to TRBJ2-5; the D gene is possibly TRBD1 (6 bases). Germline V gene lookup returns CDR1 KGHDR and CDR2 SFDVKD. Trimming took off 4 bases at V and 5 bases at J, with 16 bases between the two ends. CDR3 size: 15 residues. The DNA for the CDR3 is TGTGCCACCAGTGACCCCACAGGGAAACGGGAGACCCAGTACTTC. Amino acid sequence: CATSDPTGKRETQYF.

The chain recombines TRBV20-1 with TRBJ2-7; 9 bases are a match to TRBD2. The V and J ends lost 1 base and 2 bases, in that order; junction bases with no gene match: 6. CDR1 and CDR2 from the germline V gene are DFQATT and SNEGSKA (reference sequence). The CDR3 is made up of 15 amino acids. Written as DNA, the CDR3 is TGCAGTGCTAGAGTCGCTGCGGGAGGGCCCTACGAGCAGTACTTC. Amino acid sequence: CSARVAAGGPYEQYF.